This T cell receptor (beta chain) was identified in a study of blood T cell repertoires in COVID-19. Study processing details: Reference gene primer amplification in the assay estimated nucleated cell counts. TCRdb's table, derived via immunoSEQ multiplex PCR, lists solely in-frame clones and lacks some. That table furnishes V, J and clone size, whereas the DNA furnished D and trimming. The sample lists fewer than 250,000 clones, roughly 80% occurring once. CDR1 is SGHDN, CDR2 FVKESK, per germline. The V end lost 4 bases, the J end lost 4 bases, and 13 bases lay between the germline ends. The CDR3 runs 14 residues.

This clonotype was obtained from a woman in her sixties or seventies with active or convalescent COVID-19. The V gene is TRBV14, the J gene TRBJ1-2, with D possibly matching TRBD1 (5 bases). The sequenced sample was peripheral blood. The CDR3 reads CASSRAGGFYGYTF. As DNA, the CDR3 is TGTGCCAGCAGCCGAGCGGGGGGTTTCTATGGCTACACCTTC.